What follows are 32 T cell receptor beta chains derived from one specimen sequenced in a study of metastatic and nonmetastatic thyroid tumors. TCRdb ran MiXCR on the PCR reads. The sample contains tens of thousands of clones, roughly a sixth of which appear only once. Prior to thyroid surgery, none of the patients had received any treatment. The material sequenced was blood. The receptor set was obtained from a female donor with papillary thyroid cancer or a benign thyroid nodule (not recorded which). Some clones in this sample may be carry-over from other donors' samples.

The table lists this clone with many counts. The chain has TRBV9 and TRBJ2-2; D is perhaps TRBD1 (5 bases). The V end lost 0 bases, the J end lost 6 bases, and 12 bases lay between the germline ends. CDR3 length: 15 amino acids. The germline V gene has CDR1 SGDLS and CDR2 YYNGEE. In DNA form, the CDR3 reads TGTGCCAGCAGCGTAGGTTCAGGGTTCCCCGGGGAGCTGTTTTTT. It translates to CASSVGSGFPGELFF.

V and J are TRBV6-1 and TRBJ1-1; D not resolved. This CDR3 has 15 amino acids. The V and J ends lost 8 bases and 0 bases respectively, with 16 bases between them. The germline V gene encodes CDR1 MNHNS and CDR2 SASEGT. DNA of the CDR3: TGTGCCAGCGGACGAACAGTGGGGATGAACACTGAAGCTTTCTTT. Its protein product is CASGRTVGMNTEAFF.

In its sample, this clone was seen many times. The V call is TRBV9, the J call TRBJ1-6, with D possibly matching TRBD1 (5 bases). Looked up from germline, CDR1 is SGDLS and CDR2 is YYNGEE. V lost 4 bases and J lost 8, with 22 bases in between. The CDR3 contains 17 residues. DNA of the CDR3: TGTGCCAGCAGCATCCATCAGGAGGGCAGGGAGGATTCACCCCTCCACTTT. This gives the protein CASSIHQEGREDSPLHF.

This clone was detected ten times or more. The chain combines TRBV4-3 with TRBJ1-1; D perhaps matches TRBD1 (5 bases). Per the germline V gene, CDR1 is LGHNA and CDR2 is YSLEER. V lost 0 bases, J lost 1 base, and 12 bases lay in between. The CDR3 spans 16 residues. In nucleotides, the CDR3 is TGCGCCAGCAGCCAAGAGATTGGGGCAGGGAACACTGAAGCTTTCTTT. Its protein product is CASSQEIGAGNTEAFF.

This clone rates as medium-sized. The genes are TRBV12-3 or TRBV12-4 and TRBJ2-7; unclear D gene. This CDR3 region has 14 residues. V shed 5 bases and J shed 0 bases, with 11 bases lying between them. DNA for the CDR3: TGTGCCAGCAGTGATAATTCCCTCTCCTACGAGCAGTACTTC. This codes for CASSDNSLSYEQYF.

This clone was observed at least ten times. This sequence joins TRBV11-3 and TRBJ2-7, with a weak D call TRBD2 (5 bases). The germline V gene encodes CDR1 SGHNT and CDR2 YENEEA. Trimming cost V 0 bases and J 7 bases, with 16 bases left between them. The length of the CDR3 is 15 residues. The CDR3 reads CASSLDGSFRGEQYF. CDR3 DNA sequence: TGTGCCAGCAGCTTAGATGGGAGCTTCCGCGGGGAGCAGTACTTC.

This clone has just a few counts. The chain couples TRBV6-1 to TRBJ2-7; D perhaps matches TRBD1 (5 bases). Germline V gene sequence: CDR1 MNHNS, CDR2 SASEGT. The CDR3 has 13 amino acids. Trimming left V 6 bases short and J 0 bases short, with 9 bases between. This CDR3 reads CASRRDSSYEQYF. Here the CDR3 DNA reads TGTGCCAGCAGAAGAGACAGCTCCTACGAGCAGTACTTC.

The chain uses TRBV20-1 and TRBJ2-7, with 8 bases fitting TRBD1. CDR3 length: 14 residues. Per the germline V gene, CDR1 is DFQATT and CDR2 is SNEGSKA (reference sequence). The ends lost 2 bases at V and 0 bases at J; junction bases unmatched: 3. The CDR3 DNA sequence: TGCAGTGCTAGATCCGGGACAGGCTCCTACGAGCAGTACTTC. It is translated as CSARSGTGSYEQYF.

This clone was counted only a few times. The chain recombines TRBV19 with TRBJ2-1; D unresolved. Trimming stripped 3 bases from V and 0 bases from J, with 9 bases between. Germline CDR1 is LNHDA and CDR2 is SQIVND (reference sequence). This CDR3 comprises 15 residues. DNA of the CDR3: TGTGCCAGTAGTATTTCTAGGAGCTCCTACAATGAGCAGTTCTTC. It is translated as CASSISRSSYNEQFF.

This clone was observed at least ten times. The sample contains more than one DNA sequence encoding this CDR3. This rearrangement joins TRBV12-3 or TRBV12-4 to TRBJ2-1, with D perhaps matching TRBD2 (5 bases). This CDR3 comprises 13 residues. V was clipped by 5 bases and J by 8 bases, with 13 bases between them. CDR3 amino acids: CASSKKLGDEQFF. The CDR3 DNA sequence: TGTGCCAGCAGTAAAAAACTAGGAGATGAGCAGTTCTTC.

The J gene is TRBJ2-1, the V gene TRBV28; D might be TRBD2 (6 bases). The CDR3 runs 15 residues. V lost 0 bases to trimming and J lost 2 bases, with 8 bases between them. Per the germline V gene, CDR1 is MDHEN and CDR2 is SYDVKM. The CDR3 sequence: CASSLCWRAYNEQFF. CDR3 DNA sequence: TGTGCCAGCAGTTTATGCTGGAGGGCCTACAATGAGCAGTTCTTC.

With regard to this clone: The junction and the germline gene differ at one end; a read error may be behind it. The V call is TRBV20-1, the J call TRBJ1-6; possible D gene TRBD1, 6 bases. Germline assignment: CDR1 DFQATT and CDR2 SNEGSKA (reference sequence). The CDR3 contains 14 residues. The CDR3 loop is CSTGRGGPRSPIHF. The CDR3 nucleotides are TGCAGTACTGGCCGAGGGGGGCCTCGTTCACCCATCCACTTT.

This clone was seen a handful of times. The conserved phenylalanine or tryptophan is not found at the CDR3 terminus, so this likely reflects a read error. The CDR3 sequence: CASIGARSGANVLTL. The DNA for the CDR3 is TGTGCCAGCATCGGAGCACGATCTGGGGCCAACGTCCTGACTTTA. This rearrangement joins TRBV6-1 to TRBJ2-6; D is unclear. The V end was cut by 7 bases, the J end by 1 base, with 11 bases between. Germline CDR1 and CDR2: MNHNS and SASEGT. The CDR3 extends over 15 amino acids.

This clone was seen repeatedly, ten times or more. The DNA of the CDR3 is TGTGCCAGTAGTGGGACTCCGAACACCGGGGAGCTGTTTTTT. Its protein is CASSGTPNTGELFF. This chain links TRBV19 with TRBJ2-2; a possible D gene is TRBD2 (6 bases). The CDR3 totals 14 residues. Germline CDR1 is LNHDA and CDR2 is SQIVND (reference sequence). V lost 5 bases and J lost 0, with 7 bases in between.

This clone occurred once. The chain carries TRBV5-1 and TRBJ2-3; TRBD1 aligns across 7 bases. The germline V gene encodes CDR1 SGHRS and CDR2 YFSETQ. The CDR3 has 14 amino acids. V was pared by 2 bases and J by 1 base, with 1 base of the junction left unmatched. The CDR3 bases are TGCGCCAGCAGCTTCGACAGGGGCACAGATACGCAGTATTTT. It specifies CASSFDRGTDTQYF. Complete variable domain (other parts from reference TRBV5-1 and TRBJ2-3): KAGVTQTPRYLIKTRGQQVTLSCSPISGHRSVSWYQQTPGQGLQFLFEYFSETQRNKGNFPGRFSGRQFSNSRSEMNVSTLELGDSALYLCASSFDRGTDTQYFGPGTRLTVL.

The sample holds many counts of this clone. V is TRBV9 and J is TRBJ1-2, with D uncertain. Germline loops: CDR1 SGDLS, CDR2 YYNGEE. The V end was cut by 0 bases, the J end by 8 bases, with 8 bases between. CDR3 length: 12 amino acids. The CDR3 nucleotides are TGTGCCAGCAGCGTAGCAGGTTTCGGCTACACCTTC. Translation: CASSVAGFGYTF.

This clone is labeled medium-sized. The genes are TRBV20-1 and TRBJ1-2; the match to TRBD1 covers 8 bases. The ends lost 3 bases at V and 3 bases at J; junction bases unmatched: 9. The CDR3 extends over 15 amino acids. The germline V gene has CDR1 DFQATT and CDR2 SNEGSKA (reference sequence). CDR3 nucleotides: TGCAGTGCTAGTGAAACAGGGGGATTTCACTATGGCTACACCTTC. This translates into CSASETGGFHYGYTF.

The table lists this clone with many counts. The chain carries TRBV24-1 and TRBJ1-4; 8 positions match TRBD1. CDR3 length equals 16 residues. Germline CDR1 reads KGHDR; CDR2 reads SFDVKD. The V segment lost 4 bases and the J segment 7 bases; nucleotides outside the gene matches: 10. The CDR3 loop reads CATSEGGGTGTEKLFF. The CDR3 DNA sequence: TGTGCCACCAGTGAGGGGGGAGGGACAGGAACTGAAAAACTGTTTTTT.

The chain combines TRBV27 with TRBJ2-2; perhaps TRBD2 as D (5 bases). CDR1 and CDR2 (germline): MNHEY, SMNVEV (reference sequence). V was shortened by 3 bases and J by 8 bases, with 16 bases between the two germline ends. This CDR3 region has 15 residues. CDR3 in DNA: TGTGCCAGCAGTTTCCCGTCCGGGGTGGGGGGGGAGCTGTTTTTT. This translates into CASSFPSGVGGELFF.

This clone has at least ten counts. The chain carries TRBV6-4 and TRBJ1-1; D is uncertain. The CDR3 sequence is 13 residues long. Germline-derived CDR1 and CDR2 are MRHNA and SNTAGT. Trimming cost V 6 bases and J 0 bases, with 8 bases left between them. CDR3 DNA: TGTGCCAGCAGGAGAAGTATGAACACTGAAGCTTTCTTT. It encodes CASRRSMNTEAFF.

This clone showed up many times. This rearrangement joins TRBV6-1 to TRBJ1-1; D perhaps matches TRBD1 (6 bases). The CDR3 length is 14 residues. Trimming stripped 5 bases from V and 1 base from J, with 11 bases between. Germline lookup yields CDR1 MNHNS and CDR2 SASEGT. For the CDR3, the DNA is TGTGCCAGCAGTCCCATGACAGGGAACACTGAAGCTTTCTTT. Protein sequence: CASSPMTGNTEAFF.

Judged by abundance, this clone is large. The chain uses TRBV24-1 and TRBJ1-2, with a possible D match to TRBD1 (5 bases). The CDR3 is made up of 15 amino acids. Germline CDR1 is KGHDR and CDR2 is SFDVKD. V dropped 4 bases and J dropped 0 bases, with 11 bases sitting between them. The chain's CDR3 is CATSETGHPNYGYTF. The CDR3 DNA reads TGTGCCACCAGTGAAACAGGCCATCCTAACTATGGCTACACCTTC.

This clone was detected many times. The V gene is TRBV11-2, the J gene TRBJ2-5, with 9 positions matching TRBD1. Germline V lookup: CDR1 SGHAT, CDR2 FQNNGV. The CDR3 is made up of 14 amino acids. With V trimmed by 2 bases and J by 4 bases, 2 bases remained unmatched. This chain's CDR3 is CASSLNRGRETQYF. The CDR3 region has the DNA TGTGCCAGCAGCTTAAACAGGGGGCGAGAGACCCAGTACTTC.

The table lists this clone with a few counts. This rearrangement joins TRBV6-1 to TRBJ2-7, with D possibly TRBD1 on 5 matching bases. Trimming shortened V by 6 bases and J by 3 bases, and 15 bases separated the two germline ends. CDR1 and CDR2 (germline): MNHNS, SASEGT. This CDR3 comprises 14 residues. CDR3 DNA: TGTGCCAGCAGCTCACCCCGGACAAACTACGAGCAGTACTTC. Its translation is CASSSPRTNYEQYF.

V and J are TRBV20-1 and TRBJ2-7, with D uncertain. This CDR3 spans 15 amino acids. Trimming removed 5 bases at V and 0 bases at J, with 17 bases between. Germline V gene lookup returns CDR1 DFQATT and CDR2 SNEGSKA (reference sequence). CDR3 bases: TGCAGTGCTTCTGACCACTTCAAGTACTCCTACGAGCAGTACTTC. Its translation is CSASDHFKYSYEQYF.

A few counts support this clone. The chain recombines TRBV28 with TRBJ1-2; tentatively, D is TRBD1 (5 bases). Trimming left V 3 bases short and J 8 bases short, with 7 bases between. Germline loops: CDR1 MDHEN, CDR2 SYDVKM. The CDR3 runs 11 residues. The CDR3 protein is CASSFRGGYTF. The CDR3 bases are TGTGCCAGCAGTTTCCGGGGGGGCTACACCTTC.

This clone was counted ten times or more. The CDR3 bases are TGCAGTGCGGGAAAGCGGGAGATTGGGACAGATACGCAGTATTTT. It specifies CSAGKREIGTDTQYF. V is TRBV20-1 and J is TRBJ2-3; 8 nucleotides align to TRBD2. CDR1 is DFQATT and CDR2 is SNEGSKA in the germline V gene (reference sequence). The CDR3 totals 15 residues. The trim removed 6 bases at V and 3 bases at J, leaving 11 bases unmatched.

V gene TRBV11-2 combines with J gene TRBJ2-1, with 8 bases lining up with TRBD2. V lost 6 bases, J lost 7 bases, and 14 bases stayed unmatched. The CDR3 runs 16 residues. The V gene's germline CDR1 is SGHAT and CDR2 FQNNGV. DNA for the CDR3: TGTGCCAGCAGTCCCCCGGGAGTAGCGGGATTAAATGAGCAGTTCTTC. Translating gives CASSPPGVAGLNEQFF.

Many counts were recorded for this clone. This chain connects TRBV29-1 to TRBJ1-1, with TRBD1 identical over 11 bases. J gave up 4 bases and V 6 bases, and 4 bases lay outside the gene matches. CDR3 length: 13 amino acids. Germline V gene data show CDR1 as SQVTM and CDR2 as ANQGSEA. As DNA, the CDR3 is TGCAGCGTCTACGGACAGGGGGCCACTGAAGCTTTCTTT. It specifies CSVYGQGATEAFF.

As regards this clone: One junction end disagrees with the germline gene, perhaps due to a read error. The chain uses TRBV7-6 and TRBJ1-1; D not resolved. Germline CDR1 is SGHVS and CDR2 is FNYEAQ. There are 15 residues in the CDR3. The CDR3 sequence: CAISSSWWENTEAFF. The DNA of the CDR3 is TGTGCCATCAGCTCGTCGTGGTGGGAGAACACTGAAGCTTTCTTT.

This clone was counted ten times or more. The junction differs from germline at one of its ends, possibly a read error. The J gene is TRBJ2-6, the V gene TRBV7-7, with a weak D call TRBD1 (5 bases). This CDR3 has 17 residues. CDR1 and CDR2 (germline): SSHAT, FNYEAQ (reference sequence). CDR3 nucleotides: TGTGCTAGCAGCTTTGGGCAGGGCCGCTCTGGGGCCAACGTCCTGACTTTC. This gives the protein CASSFGQGRSGANVLTF.

There are many counts of this clone. The chain is built from TRBV7-2 and TRBJ2-1, with D perhaps matching TRBD1 or TRBD2 (7 bases each). The CDR3 spans 18 residues. V lost 4 bases, J lost 2 bases, and 21 bases lay in between. Looked up from germline, CDR1 is SGHTA and CDR2 is FQGNSA. The CDR3 region has the DNA TGTGCCAGCAGCTCGAGGGGGCCTCTTCGGGAGGCCTACAATGAGCAGTTCTTC. It yields the protein CASSSRGPLREAYNEQFF.